What follows are 8 T cell receptor beta chains derived from one specimen sequenced in a study of blood T cell repertoires in COVID-19. The assay was immunoSEQ multiplex PCR, and TCRdb's table has in-frame clones only and misses some. The table shows about 250,000 clones, with around 88% occurring only once. What was sequenced was peripheral blood. All receptors come from a woman in her thirties with COVID-19, enrolled during active disease.

V gene TRBV27 combines with J gene TRBJ1-2; possibly TRBD1 for D (6 bases). CDR1 is MNHEY, CDR2 SMNVEV, per germline (reference sequence). V was clipped by 5 bases and J by 2 bases, with 6 bases between them. The CDR3 has 12 residues. The CDR3: CASSGTNYGYTF. For the CDR3, the DNA is TGTGCCAGCAGTGGGACAAACTATGGCTACACCTTC.

This chain joins TRBV10-3 and TRBJ2-3; 9 bases fit TRBD1. The CDR3 has 12 residues. The junction had 1 base not matched to a gene; V was cut back by 6 bases and J by 6 bases. Looked up from germline, CDR1 is ENHRY and CDR2 is SYGVKD. The CDR3 DNA sequence: TGTGCCATCAGGACAGGGGGGGATACGCAGTATTTT. Translating it yields CAIRTGGDTQYF.

The rearrangement joins TRBV15 to TRBJ2-1, with D possibly matching TRBD1 (6 bases). The CDR3 consists of 15 residues. The germline V gene encodes CDR1 LNHNV and CDR2 YYDKDF (reference sequence). V was clipped by 1 base and J by 8 bases, with 15 bases between them. The CDR3 spells CATSRVDRPRDEQFF. The CDR3, as DNA: TGTGCCACCAGCAGAGTAGACAGGCCCAGGGATGAGCAGTTCTTC.

The chain recombines TRBV4-1 with TRBJ1-2, with D possibly being TRBD1 (6 bases). Germline values: CDR1 MGHRA, CDR2 YSYEKL. CDR3 length: 12 residues. Trimming took 5 bases from V and 5 from J, leaving 9 bases between them. The CDR3: CASSSGQYGYTF. CDR3 DNA: TGCGCCAGCAGCTCCGGACAGTATGGCTACACCTTC.

The chain is built from TRBV5-4 and TRBJ1-1, with 10 nucleotides matching TRBD1. J was trimmed by 1 base and V by 7 bases; bases with no gene match: 10. CDR1 SGHNT and CDR2 YYREEE come from the germline V gene (reference sequence). The CDR3 is 16 residues long. The CDR3, as DNA: TGTGCCAGCGTGGACAGGGGGTTTGGTGGGAACACTGAAGCTTTCTTT. This translates into CASVDRGFGGNTEAFF. The full variable domain, with the rest looked up from reference TRBV5-4 and TRBJ1-1, is ETGVTQSPTHLIKTRGQQVTLRCSSQSGHNTVSWYQQALGQGPQFIFQYYREEENGRGNFPPRFSGLQFPNYSSELNVNALELDDSALYLCASVDRGFGGNTEAFFGQGTRLTVV.

V usage is TRBV2 and J usage is TRBJ1-2, with D hard to call. The germline V gene has CDR1 SNHLY and CDR2 FYNNEI. The length of the CDR3 is 15 residues. Deletions cut 5 bases from V and 1 base from J, with 14 bases between. In DNA form, the CDR3 reads TGTGCCAGCAGTCTGGCAAACAGATATAACTATGGCTACACCTTC. It is translated as CASSLANRYNYGYTF.

The chain has TRBV14 and TRBJ1-2, with no clear D. Trimming stripped 0 bases from V and 5 bases from J, with 7 bases between. Per the germline V gene, CDR1 is SGHDN and CDR2 is FVKESK. This CDR3 has 13 residues. CDR3 in DNA: TGTGCCAGCAGCCAAGAGGAGCGTTATGGCTACACCTTC. It yields the protein CASSQEERYGYTF.

A note on this clone: A read error may produce the germline difference seen at one junction end. The chain employs TRBV7-7 and TRBJ1-2; 9 nucleotides match TRBD1. CDR1 SSHAT and CDR2 FNYEAQ come from the germline V gene (reference sequence). The CDR3 has 20 residues. The CDR3 spells CASSPIIIPGSGQGFRGYTF. The CDR3 DNA sequence: TGTGCTAGCAGCCCTATAATAATACCGGGATCGGGACAGGGCTTCAGGGGCTACACCTTC.